Included here is one T cell receptor (beta chain) sequence, with context. No cognate antigen has been identified for it. No much larger clone is present one base from it, and per-base qualities are unavailable. Profiling of TCR beta VDJ combinations and CDR3 sequences used genomic DNA as the template. An Illumina HiSeq 2000 was the platform used for TCR repertoire sequencing. Concerning the study's data processing: TRBV/TRBJ rearrangement plots, CDR3 size and DJ length profiles, and Simpson's diversity index were used to assess repertoires. The most abundant DNA sequence in the deep sequencing data was taken as the immunodominant clone. CDR3 amino acid sequences were screened for sharing across subjects and compared with published repertoires and the VDJdb database. TCRdb reworked the public reads: Q25 trimming with fastp, MiXCR clone assembly, productive beta chains retained. CDR3 protein duplicates are merged, each entry listing the most common genes and DNA. The V and J calls follow TCRdb's processing rather than the paper's. The sample data list some 410,000 distinct CDR3 sequences, and roughly 64% of these were observed just once. The top ten constitute less than 4% of the sample.

These data are taken from a study of CD8+CD57+ T cells in acquired aplastic anemia listed by TCRdb under 2018. About the study as a whole: DNA extracted from sorted CD4+ and CD8+ cells had a mean of 3.2 ug, with a range of about 0.18 to 27.4 ug. Mean read counts for healthy donor samples were roughly 10 million for CD4+ cells and fewer than 12 million for CD8+ cells. General findings and caveats noted by the study authors: Between patients and healthy controls, no significant difference in CD8+ Simpson's diversity was found (P=0.060). Around 31 CD8+ CDR3 sequences were shared between patients and controls but appeared highly expressed in patients and within their immunodominant clones.

The study deep-sequenced TCR repertoires of sorted CD4+ and CD8+ blood T cells from severe aplastic anemia patients and healthy subjects. Ficoll-Paque density gradient centrifugation was used to isolate peripheral blood mononuclear cells. CD4+ and CD8+ T cells were sorted by FACS or magnetic beads before DNA extraction. Specimen: sorted CD4+, CD8+, or CD8+CD57+ T cells (not recorded which) from PBMCs. The TCR originated in a human donor in good health, serving as a control.

The encoded CDR3 is CASSRGRGAYVLTF. The sequenced DNA: TGTGCCAGCAGCAGGGGGCGTGGTGCCTACGTCCTGACTTTC. Recombination linked TRBV2 to TRBJ2-6; 8 middle bases align to TRBD1. V is cut back by 6 bases and J by 11 bases, with 9 bases in the junction unmatched. CDR1 and CDR2 (SNHLY, FYNNEI) derive from the germline V gene. Counted from cysteine to phenylalanine, this CDR3 has 14 amino acids. Kept here is only the CDR3 DNA, which spans 42 bases and is read in frame from base 1.